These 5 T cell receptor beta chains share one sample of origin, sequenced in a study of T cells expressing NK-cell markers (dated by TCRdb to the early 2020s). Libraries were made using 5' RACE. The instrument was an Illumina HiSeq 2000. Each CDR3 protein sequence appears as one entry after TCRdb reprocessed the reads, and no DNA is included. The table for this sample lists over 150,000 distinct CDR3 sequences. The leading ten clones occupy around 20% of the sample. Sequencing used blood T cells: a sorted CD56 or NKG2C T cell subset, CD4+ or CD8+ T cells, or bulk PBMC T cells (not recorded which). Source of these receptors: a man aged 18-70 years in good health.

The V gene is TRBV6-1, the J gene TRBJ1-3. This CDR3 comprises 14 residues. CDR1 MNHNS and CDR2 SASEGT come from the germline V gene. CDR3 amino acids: CASSDLGPGNTIYF.

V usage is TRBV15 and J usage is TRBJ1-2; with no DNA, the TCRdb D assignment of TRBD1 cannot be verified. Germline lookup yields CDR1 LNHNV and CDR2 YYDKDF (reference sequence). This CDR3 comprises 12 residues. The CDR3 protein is CATSRVQGGYTF. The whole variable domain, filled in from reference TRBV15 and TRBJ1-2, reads DAMVIQNPRYQVTQFGKPVTLSCSQTLNHNVMYWYQQKSSQAPKLLFHYYDKDFNNEADTPDNFQSRRPNTSFCFLDIRSPGLGDTAMYLCATSRVQGGYTFGSGTRLTVV.

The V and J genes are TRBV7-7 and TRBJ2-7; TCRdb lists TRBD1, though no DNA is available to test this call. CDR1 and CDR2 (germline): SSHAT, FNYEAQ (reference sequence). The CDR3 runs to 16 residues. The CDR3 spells CASSLGPGGRPNEQYF.

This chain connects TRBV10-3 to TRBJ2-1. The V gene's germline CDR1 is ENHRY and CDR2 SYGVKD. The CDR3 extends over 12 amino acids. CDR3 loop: CAISDTSNEQFF.

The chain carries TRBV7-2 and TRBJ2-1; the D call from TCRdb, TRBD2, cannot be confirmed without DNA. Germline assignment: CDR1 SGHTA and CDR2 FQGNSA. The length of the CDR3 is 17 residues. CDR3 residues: CASSLTLAGGPYNEQFF.